What follows are 10 T cell receptor beta chains derived from one specimen sequenced in a study of T cell responses to AZD1222 COVID-19 vaccine. The assay was immunoSEQ multiplex PCR, and TCRdb's table has in-frame clones only and misses some. Among approximately 100,000 clones listed, 88% were seen once. Sequencing was performed on peripheral blood, taken on day 0 of AZD1222 vaccination. These receptors were obtained from an adult in good health.

The J gene is TRBJ1-5, the V gene TRBV10-3; D may be TRBD1 (5 bases). Trimming took off 8 bases at V and 0 bases at J, with 5 bases between the two ends. This CDR3 spans 12 amino acids. The germline V gene has CDR1 ENHRY and CDR2 SYGVKD. The CDR3 reads CAIGGSNQPQHF. DNA of the CDR3: TGTGCCATCGGGGGTAGCAATCAGCCCCAGCATTTT.

This clone was seen more than once but under ten times. The chain carries TRBV10-3 and TRBJ2-7; 7 nucleotides line up with TRBD1. The V segment lost 10 bases and the J segment 7 bases; nucleotides outside the gene matches: 10. This CDR3 is built from 12 residues. Germline V gene lookup returns CDR1 ENHRY and CDR2 SYGVKD. CDR3 loop: CATIGQGDEQYF. The CDR3 DNA is TGTGCCACCATAGGTCAGGGGGATGAGCAGTACTTC.

The V call is TRBV5-1, the J call TRBJ2-2; D gene ambiguous. Germline lookup yields CDR1 SGHRS and CDR2 YFSETQ. The length of the CDR3 is 15 residues. V was trimmed by 4 bases and J by 2 bases, leaving 12 bases between them. The CDR3 protein is CASSPARTNTGELFF. The CDR3 DNA follows: TGCGCCAGCAGCCCCGCCCGAACCAACACCGGGGAGCTGTTTTTT. The full variable domain, completed using reference TRBV5-1 and TRBJ2-2, is KAGVTQTPRYLIKTRGQQVTLSCSPISGHRSVSWYQQTPGQGLQFLFEYFSETQRNKGNFPGRFSGRQFSNSRSEMNVSTLELGDSALYLCASSPARTNTGELFFGEGSRLTVL.

The genes are TRBV6-5 and TRBJ2-3, with no clear D. With 0 bases removed from V and 0 bases from J, the gap between germline ends came to 10 bases. CDR1 and CDR2 from the germline V gene are MNHEY and SVGAGI. This CDR3 has 16 residues. The CDR3 spells CASSYSRYGSTDTQYF. In DNA form, the CDR3 reads TGTGCCAGCAGTTACTCGAGGTACGGGAGCACAGATACGCAGTATTTT.

This chain connects TRBV5-1 to TRBJ2-7; 9 bases agree with TRBD1. The CDR3 loop spans 16 amino acids. The V gene end was trimmed by 4 bases and the J gene end by 5 bases; junction bases not matched to a gene: 13. The germline CDR1 and CDR2 sequences are SGHRS and YFSETQ. Here the CDR3 DNA reads TGCGCCAGCAGCCGAAGTTCCGGGACAGGGAGGAACGAGCAGTACTTC. It specifies CASSRSSGTGRNEQYF.

The chain links TRBV6-4 to TRBJ2-7; TRBD2 matches 8 bases. The junction had 11 bases not matched to a gene; V was cut back by 9 bases and J by 4 bases. Germline V gives CDR1 MRHNA, CDR2 SNTAGT. The CDR3 is 14 residues long. In DNA, the CDR3 is TGTGCCAGACGAGACGGGGGGGCGCCTTACGAGCAGTACTTC. Protein product: CARRDGGAPYEQYF.

Worth noting for this clone: A read error may produce the germline difference seen at one junction end. The V gene is TRBV7-7, the J gene TRBJ2-7; TRBD2 matches at 9 bases. Germline CDR1 and CDR2: SSHAT and FNYEAQ (reference sequence). The CDR3 is made up of 15 amino acids. This CDR3 is CASSPAGTSSAEQYF. DNA for the CDR3: TGTGCTAGCAGCCCCGCCGGGACTAGCTCCGCCGAGCAGTACTTC.

The chain employs TRBV5-1 and TRBJ2-5, with D hard to call. Germline V CDR1 and CDR2: SGHRS, YFSETQ. The CDR3 length is 12 residues. Between the trimmed V and J ends, which lost 7 bases and 3 bases, there was a span of 10 bases. The CDR3 region has the DNA TGCGCCAGCGGGCGGTCAGAAGAGACCCAGTACTTC. Protein sequence: CASGRSEETQYF.

The rearrangement uses TRBV30 and TRBJ2-5; no definite D call. The V gene's germline CDR1 is GTSNPN and CDR2 SVGIG (reference sequence). Trimming stripped 0 bases from V and 2 bases from J, with 7 bases between. The CDR3 sequence is 13 residues long. The CDR3 region is CAWSVSGQETQYF. CDR3 nucleotides: TGTGCCTGGAGTGTTTCCGGACAAGAGACCCAGTACTTC. Variable domain in full (rest from reference TRBV30 and TRBJ2-5): SQTIHQWPATLVQPVGSPLSLECTVEGTSNPNLYWYRQAAGRGLQLLFYSVGIGQISSEVPQNLSASRPQDRQFILSSKKLLLSDSGFYLCAWSVSGQETQYFGPGTRLLVL.

This chain uses TRBV6-5 with TRBJ2-7; 7 bases match TRBD1. Per germline, CDR1 MNHEY and CDR2 SVGAGI. The CDR3 consists of 12 residues. J was trimmed by 5 bases and V by 4 bases; bases with no gene match: 2. The CDR3 spells CASSFDRDEQYF. The CDR3, as DNA: TGTGCCAGCAGTTTCGACAGGGACGAGCAGTACTTC.